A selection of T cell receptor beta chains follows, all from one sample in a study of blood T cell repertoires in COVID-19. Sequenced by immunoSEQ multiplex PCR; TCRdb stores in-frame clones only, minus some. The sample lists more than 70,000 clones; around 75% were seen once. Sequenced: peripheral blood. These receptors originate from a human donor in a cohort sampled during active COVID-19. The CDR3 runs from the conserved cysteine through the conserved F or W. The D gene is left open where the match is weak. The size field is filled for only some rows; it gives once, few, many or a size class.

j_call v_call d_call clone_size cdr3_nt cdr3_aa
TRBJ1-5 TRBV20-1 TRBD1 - TGCAGTGCTAGTCCTCCGGGACAGGGGAGGCAGCCCCAGCATTTT CSASPPGQGRQPQHF
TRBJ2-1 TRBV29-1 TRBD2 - TGCAGCGCAGGGACTAGCCGAGACAATGAGCAGTTCTTC CSAGTSRDNEQFF
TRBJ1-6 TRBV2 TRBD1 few TGTGCCAGCAGTGATTTGGGACAGGGACTAACCTATAATTCACCCCTCCACTTT CASSDLGQGLTYNSPLHF
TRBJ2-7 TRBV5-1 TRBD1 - TGCGCCAGCAGCTTGGCCGTCACAGGGGCCCCTCTCGAGCAGTACTTC CASSLAVTGAPLEQYF
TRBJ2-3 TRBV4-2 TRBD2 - TGTGCCAGCAGCCAAGATGGAAGACTAGCGAGCACAGATACGCAGTATTTT CASSQDGRLASTDTQYF
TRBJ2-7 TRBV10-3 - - TGTGCCATCAGTGAGTCCACCCCATCCCAGATCACATCCTACGAGCAGTACTTC CAISESTPSQITSYEQYF
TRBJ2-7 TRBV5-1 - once TGCGCCAGCAGGGTTTCGGGCGAGCAGTACTTC CASRVSGEQYF
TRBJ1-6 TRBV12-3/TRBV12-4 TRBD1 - TGTGCCAGCAGAAGGACAGGGGAATCACCCCTCCACTTT CASRRTGESPLHF
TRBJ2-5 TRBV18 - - TGTGCCAGCTCACCACGGGGGGGCGCTGGGGAAGAGACCCAGTACTTC CASSPRGGAGEETQYF
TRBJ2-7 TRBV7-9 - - TGTGCCAGCAGCTTAGGGCGTGGGAGTCTAACGGCCTACGAGCAGTACTTC CASSLGRGSLTAYEQYF
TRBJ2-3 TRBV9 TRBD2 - TGTGCCAGCAGCGGAGTAGCGGGAGCCACAGATACGCAGTATTTT CASSGVAGATDTQYF
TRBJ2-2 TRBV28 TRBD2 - TGTGCCAGCGGGGGACTAGCGGGAGACGGCACCGGGGAGCTGTTTTTT CASGGLAGDGTGELFF
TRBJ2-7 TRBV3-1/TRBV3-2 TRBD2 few TGTGCCAGCAGCCGGGGGACTAGCGGGAGAGGGTCCTACGAGCAGTACTTC CASSRGTSGRGSYEQYF
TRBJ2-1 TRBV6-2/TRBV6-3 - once TGTGCCAGCAGCCGCCCGCAGGACAATGAGCAGTTCTTC CASSRPQDNEQFF
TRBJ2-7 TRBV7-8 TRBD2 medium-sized TGTGCCAGCAGCCCCCCGACGGGAGGGAGGTACGAGCAGTACTTC CASSPPTGGRYEQYF
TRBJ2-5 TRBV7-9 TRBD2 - TGTGCCAGCAACCCCGGGACTAGCGGAGAGGAGACCCAGTACTTC CASNPGTSGEETQYF
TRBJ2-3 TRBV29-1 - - TGCAGCGTTGTCGGGTCAGCAGATACGCAGTATTTT CSVVGSADTQYF
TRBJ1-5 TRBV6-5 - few TGTGCCAGCAGCGGAGGCGCGGGGTATGATCAGCCCCAGCATTTT CASSGGAGYDQPQHF
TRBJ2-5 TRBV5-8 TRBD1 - TGTGCCAGCAGCTTGGCGGAATTAGGGGGCTTGGAGACCCAGTACTTC CASSLAELGGLETQYF
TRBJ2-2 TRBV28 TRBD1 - TGTGCCAGCAGTGCCCAAGGGGGCGCCTACACCGGGGAGCTGTTTTTT CASSAQGGAYTGELFF
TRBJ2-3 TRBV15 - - TGTGCCACCAGCAGAGATCGAGGAGGGTCGGCAGATACGCAGTATTTT CATSRDRGGSADTQYF
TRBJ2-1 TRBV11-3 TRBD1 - TGTGCCAGCAGCCACGCCTACCGGGACAGGGGTAAAGATGAGCAGTTCTTC CASSHAYRDRGKDEQFF
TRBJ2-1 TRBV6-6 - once TGTGCCAGCACCTTAGCCCTACTCTCCTACAATGAGCAGTTCTTC CASTLALLSYNEQFF
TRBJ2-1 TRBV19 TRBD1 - TGTGCCAGTAGTATGTGGGGACAGGGGGGAGATGAGCAGTTCTTC CASSMWGQGGDEQFF
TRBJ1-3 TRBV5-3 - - TGTGCCAGAAGCTTGGACCTACAGCGAAACACCATATATTTT CARSLDLQRNTIYF
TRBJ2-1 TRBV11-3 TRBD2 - TGTGCCAGCAGCTTGGGGCTAGCGGGAACCAATGAGCAGTTCTTC CASSLGLAGTNEQFF
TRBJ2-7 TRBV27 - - TGTGCCAGCAGTTCCAGGGGCAGCTACGAGCAGTACTTC CASSSRGSYEQYF
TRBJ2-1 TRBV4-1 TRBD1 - TGCGCCAGCAGCCTGGGGGGGACAGGGTCTAATGAGCAGTTCTTC CASSLGGTGSNEQFF
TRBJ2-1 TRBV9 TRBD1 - TGTGCCAGCAGCCCTGGACAGGGCCGGACTGAGCAGTTCTTC CASSPGQGRTEQFF
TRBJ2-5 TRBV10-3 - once TGTGCCATCAGTGAGTCGTACGGCGGGACGGAGACCCAGTACTTC CAISESYGGTETQYF
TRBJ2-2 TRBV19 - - TGTGCCAGTAGTATGTCAGTAAACACCGGGGAGCTGTTTTTT CASSMSVNTGELFF
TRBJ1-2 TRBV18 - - TGTGCCAGCAGACCCGCCGGGGAGGGAGGCTACACCTTC CASRPAGEGGYTF
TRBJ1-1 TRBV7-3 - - TGTGCCAGCAGCCTCCTCAGGGGTGGTGAAGCTTTCTTT CASSLLRGGEAFF
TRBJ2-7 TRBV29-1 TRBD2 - TGCAGCGTTGAAAGGGAGGGACTCGAGCAGTACTTC CSVEREGLEQYF
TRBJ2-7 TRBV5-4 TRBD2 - TGTGCCAGCAGCTTGGATGCGGGAGGGCCAGGCGAGCAGTACTTC CASSLDAGGPGEQYF
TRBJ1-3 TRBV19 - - TGTGCCAGTAGATACGACAAGGACTCTGGAAACACCATATATTTT CASRYDKDSGNTIYF
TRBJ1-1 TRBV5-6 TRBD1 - TGTGCCAGCAGCTTGACGGGGGTCAGGGGGCTGAACACTGAAGCTTTCTTT CASSLTGVRGLNTEAFF
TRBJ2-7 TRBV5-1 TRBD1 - TGCGCCAGCAGCGTTGGGACAGGGAGCTCCTACGAGCAGTACTTC CASSVGTGSSYEQYF
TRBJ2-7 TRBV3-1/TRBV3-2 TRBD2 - TGTGCCAGCAGCCAAGACGGGACTAGGGCGGCGAGGTACTTC CASSQDGTRAARYF
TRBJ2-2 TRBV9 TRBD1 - TGTGCCAGCACAGCCTCCGGGACAGGGCTCACCGGGGAGCTGTTTTTT CASTASGTGLTGELFF
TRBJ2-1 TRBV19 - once TGTGCCAGTAGTACATACAGGCCCCCCTACAATGAGCAGTTCTTC CASSTYRPPYNEQFF
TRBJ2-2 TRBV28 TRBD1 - TGTGCCAGCACCCCGGGACAGGGGCCCACCGGGGAGCTGTTTTTT CASTPGQGPTGELFF
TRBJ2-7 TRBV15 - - TGTGCCACCAGCAGAGTTGGTCAGGGGAGGGCCTACGAGCAGTACTTC CATSRVGQGRAYEQYF
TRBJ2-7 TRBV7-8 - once TGTGCCAGCAGCCAACAAGTGAGAGGGCCCTACGAGCAGTACTTC CASSQQVRGPYEQYF
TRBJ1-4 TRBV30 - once TGTGCCGGAGGGGTAAGGAGTGAAAAACTGTTTTTT CAGGVRSEKLFF
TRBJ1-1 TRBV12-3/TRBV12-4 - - TGTGCCAGCAGTCGCGTTTTAGAAGCTTTCTTT CASSRVLEAFF